This TCR beta chain was sequenced in a study of cytomegalovirus exposure and HLA in healthy donors. Study-wide results and limits: Confirmation was obtained in vitro that three CMV-associated chains are specific for CMV antigens.

As to this clone: Its cognate antigen is unknown.

Each donor was nominally healthy when sampled (though unrecorded immune exposures were likely). A multiplex PCR was run with 60 Vbeta primers and 13 Jbeta primers. The protocol was immunoSEQ multiplex PCR, while the TCRdb copy is restricted to in-frame clones and leaves out a portion. The sample contains 100,000 to 150,000 clones, 84% of which appear only once. The CDR3 length is 14 residues. The germline V gene has CDR1 MNHEY and CDR2 SVGAGI. V lost 3 bases, J lost 5 bases, and 13 bases lay in between. The sequence was obtained from a man aged 45 to 65 in good health and CMV-seronegative. V and J are TRBV6-5 and TRBJ1-1, with unresolved D. The sample taken for sequencing was PBMCs. The CDR3 coding sequence is TGTGCCAGCAGTTATCCGGGAAGGAGGACTGAAGCTTTCTTT. Translated: CASSYPGRRTEAFF.